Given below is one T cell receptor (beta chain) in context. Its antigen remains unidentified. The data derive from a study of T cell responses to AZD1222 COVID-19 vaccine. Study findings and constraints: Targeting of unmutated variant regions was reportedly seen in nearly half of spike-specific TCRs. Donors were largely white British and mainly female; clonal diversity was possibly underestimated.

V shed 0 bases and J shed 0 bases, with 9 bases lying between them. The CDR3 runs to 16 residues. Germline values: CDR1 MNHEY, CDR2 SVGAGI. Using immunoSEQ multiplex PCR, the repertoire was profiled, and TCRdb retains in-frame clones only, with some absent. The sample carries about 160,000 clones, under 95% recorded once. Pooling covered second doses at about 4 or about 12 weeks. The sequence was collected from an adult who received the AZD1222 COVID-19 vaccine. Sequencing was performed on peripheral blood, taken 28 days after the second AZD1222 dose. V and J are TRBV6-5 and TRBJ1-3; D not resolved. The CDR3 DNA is TGTGCCAGCAGTTACTCGAATGCTTTCTCTGGAAACACCATATATTTT. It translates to CASSYSNAFSGNTIYF.